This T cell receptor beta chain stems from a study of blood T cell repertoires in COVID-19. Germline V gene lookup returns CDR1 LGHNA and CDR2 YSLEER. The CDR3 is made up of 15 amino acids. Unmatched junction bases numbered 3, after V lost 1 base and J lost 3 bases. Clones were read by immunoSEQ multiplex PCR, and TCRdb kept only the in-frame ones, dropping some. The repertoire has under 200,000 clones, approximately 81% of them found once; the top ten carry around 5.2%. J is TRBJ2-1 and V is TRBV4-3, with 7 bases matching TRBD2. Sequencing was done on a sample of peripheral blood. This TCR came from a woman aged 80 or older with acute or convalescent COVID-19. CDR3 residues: CASSQVAGDYNEQFF. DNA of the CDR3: TGCGCCAGCAGCCAAGTAGCGGGCGACTACAATGAGCAGTTCTTC.